This record concerns one T cell receptor (beta chain) sequence. The antigen is not known. Unmatched junction bases numbered 8, after V lost 4 bases and J lost 6 bases. The CDR3 runs to 16 residues. Germline V CDR1 and CDR2: LGHDT, YNNKEL (reference sequence). cDNA libraries for TCR beta contained unique molecular identifiers. TCRdb reprocessed the PCR reads with MiXCR, giving one entry per CDR3 protein. The table has 750,000 to 950,000 distinct CDR3 sequences, around 50% seen once. The sample belongs to a study of post-analysis software for immune sequencing data. The wider study: There were relapsing-remitting, secondary progressive and progressive-relapsing multiple sclerosis among the disease courses included. Regarding the study as a whole: There were a handful of TRBV segments more frequent in patients than controls, and TRBV5-6, TRBV5-1 and TRBV20-1 were among them. By F measure, samples from a shared preparation batch strongly co-clustered. Multiple sclerosis was associated with a significant reduction in normalized Chao1 diversity relative to controls.

The sequence came from a girl between 5 and 17 years old with multiple sclerosis. Source material: blood. This chain joins TRBV3-1 and TRBJ2-4; TRBD2 agrees at 11 bases. In nucleotides, the CDR3 is TGTGCCAGCAGCCTAGCGGGGGGGCGGGTGGCAAACATTCAGTACTTC. Protein sequence: CASSLAGGRVANIQYF.